Following are 7 T cell receptor beta chains from one sample sequenced in a study of response to subunit inactivated influenza vaccine. Each CDR3 protein gets one entry after TCRdb re-called the RT-PCR reads with MiXCR. This table has hundreds of thousands of distinct CDR3 sequences, about 15% appearing once. The source material was PBMCs from blood, sampled around 15 days before vaccination. These receptors came from a man aged 50 to 60 who received an inactivated influenza vaccine.

The CDR3 nucleotides read TGTGCCAGCTCACCCCCGAATTCGGGACCGAACACCGGGGAGCTGTTTTTT. Translation gives CASSPPNSGPNTGELFF. This sequence joins TRBV18 and TRBJ2-2; possibly TRBD1 or TRBD2 for D (5 bases each). The CDR3 contains 17 residues. Deletions cut 3 bases from V and 0 bases from J, with 14 bases between. Germline CDR1 KGHSH, CDR2 LQKENI.

This sequence joins TRBV6-5 and TRBJ2-7; TRBD2 aligns across 15 bases. V was pared by 0 bases and J by 6 bases, with 6 bases of the junction left unmatched. The CDR3 totals 17 residues. Germline V gene sequence: CDR1 MNHEY, CDR2 SVGAGI. DNA for the CDR3: TGTGCCAGCAGTTACTCCCGGACTAGCGGGGGGGCGGTCGAGCAGTACTTC. This sequence encodes CASSYSRTSGGAVEQYF.

This clonotype has a handful of counts. The chain carries TRBV15 and TRBJ2-7, with 9 positions matching TRBD2. This CDR3 has 16 amino acids. With 0 bases clipped from V and 4 bases from J, the junction kept 7 bases outside the gene matches. In germline, CDR1 is LNHNV, CDR2 YYDKDF (reference sequence). CDR3 loop: CATSREAVAGGYEQYF. The CDR3 DNA reads TGTGCCACCAGCAGAGAGGCTGTGGCGGGAGGGTACGAGCAGTACTTC.

The gene calls are TRBV3-1 and TRBJ2-7; 8 bases map to TRBD2. Germline CDR1 reads LGHDT; CDR2 reads YNNKEL (reference sequence). The V segment lost 5 bases and the J segment 4 bases; nucleotides outside the gene matches: 13. This CDR3 has 16 residues. The CDR3, as DNA: TGTGCCAGCAGCGACCTCCCGTCAGCGGGGGCTTACGAGCAGTACTTC. It codes for CASSDLPSAGAYEQYF.

This chain connects TRBV20-1 to TRBJ2-7; no clear D. The ends were cut back, 1 base at V and 2 bases at J, with 6 bases in the middle. CDR1 DFQATT and CDR2 SNEGSKA come from the germline V gene (reference sequence). The CDR3 loop spans 12 amino acids. The CDR3 bases are TGCAGTGCTAGAGGGCTAGCCTACGAGCAGTACTTC. It encodes CSARGLAYEQYF.

This clonotype was detected ten times or more. This rearrangement joins TRBV29-1 to TRBJ2-7, with D possibly TRBD2 on 7 matching bases. CDR1 is SQVTM and CDR2 is ANQGSEA in the germline V gene. This CDR3 contains 12 residues. Trimming cost V 7 bases and J 2 bases, with 12 bases left between them. The CDR3 sequence is CSGGGTAYEQYF. CDR3 sequence (DNA): TGCAGCGGGGGGGGCACAGCCTACGAGCAGTACTTC.

V usage is TRBV20-1 and J usage is TRBJ2-4; D may be TRBD1 or TRBD2 (5 bases each). Trimming pared 6 bases from V and 7 bases from J, leaving 19 bases between. This CDR3 is built from 14 residues. Per germline, CDR1 DFQATT and CDR2 SNEGSKA (reference sequence). CDR3 loop: CSAFGTPAGNIQYF. The DNA for the CDR3 is TGCAGTGCGTTCGGGACGCCCGCAGGGAACATTCAGTACTTC.